A single T cell receptor (delta chain) is shown here with its context. This specimen belongs to a study of gamma-delta chains in newborns, infants, children. Study summary: Innate gammadelta T cells reportedly expand polyclonally right after birth, driven by microbial exposure, per the title.

The CDR3 consists of 19 residues. CDR1 and CDR2 (germline): GEAIGNYY, EKD. Trimming at V came to 3 bases and at J to 0 bases, leaving 6 bases not matched to a gene. TCRdb fed the reads into CATT to redo clone calling. The sample gives over 4,500 delta-chain clones, approximately 2.7% of which show up once; roughly 13% is in the top ten. Sequencing input: blood. This chain links TRDV2 with TRDJ3; 11 nucleotides align to TRDD3. The source is a child who was a newborn, infant or young child, either healthy, febrile or measles-vaccinated (not recorded which). The chain's CDR3 is CACDHVLGDSSWDTRQMFF. CDR3 DNA sequence: TGTGCCTGTGACCATGTACTGGGGGATAGCTCCTGGGACACCCGACAGATGTTTTTC.